The sequence of this TCR beta chain was determined in a study of neoadjuvant anti-PD-1 for oral cavity cancer. Study details: Patients mostly received three to four biweekly nivolumab doses at 3 mg/kg before surgery.

CDR3 size: 15 residues. V was clipped by 5 bases and J by 0 bases, with 14 bases between them. CDR1 and CDR2 from the germline V gene are LNHDA and SQIVND (reference sequence). Sequencing was performed with immunoSEQ multiplex PCR; in TCRdb, only in-frame clones are kept and a portion is missing. The sample carries around 16,000 clones, about 66% recorded once. No culture or expansion preceded analysis of these blood cells. The sample was PBMCs, taken before nivolumab (anti-PD-1) treatment. The genes are TRBV19 and TRBJ2-7; maybe TRBD1 (6 bases). The source of this sequence is a person aged 35-79 years with oral cavity squamous cell carcinoma. CDR3 nucleotides: TGTGCCAGTAGTGGAAGCTGGACAGCCTCCTACGAGCAGTACTTC. Its translation is CASSGSWTASYEQYF.